The 5 T cell receptor beta chains presented below share a single source sample, sequenced in a study of identical twins. MiXCR, applied by TCRdb to the 5' RACE reads, yields one record per CDR3 protein. The top ten hold about 0.3% of the sample, which has 1.5 million to 2 million distinct CDR3 sequences, about 30% seen once. The sample consisted of cord blood. The receptors derive from a newborn girl in good health.

The chain employs TRBV7-9 and TRBJ2-3; unclear D gene. The germline V and J ends were trimmed by 3 bases and 0 bases, with 13 bases remaining between them. The CDR3 is made up of 16 amino acids. CDR1 and CDR2 from the germline V gene are SEHNR and FQNEAQ (reference sequence). The DNA for the CDR3 is TGTGCCAGCAGCTTTTTAGCCGGGCCTAGCACAGATACGCAGTATTTT. It translates to CASSFLAGPSTDTQYF.

This clonotype showed up many times. The chain combines TRBV29-1 with TRBJ2-7, with D tentatively TRBD1 (6 bases). Trimming removed 4 bases at V and 2 bases at J, with 12 bases between. CDR1 and CDR2 (germline): SQVTM, ANQGSEA. The CDR3 consists of 13 residues. The CDR3 DNA reads TGCAGCGTTGGCCTCGGGACAACCTACGAGCAGTACTTC. Amino acid sequence: CSVGLGTTYEQYF.

In this sample, this clonotype turned up a few times. This could be a read error, since a much larger clone is one nucleotide away. The rearrangement joins TRBV11-2 to TRBJ2-7; 7 bases agree with TRBD2. The V gene end was trimmed by 1 base and the J gene end by 0 bases; junction bases not matched to a gene: 3. The CDR3 is made up of 15 amino acids. The germline V gene has CDR1 SGHAT and CDR2 FQNNGV. This chain's CDR3 is CASSLAWTSSYEQYF. Here the CDR3 DNA reads TGTGCCAGCAGCTTAGCCTGGACTAGCTCCTACGAGCAGTACTTC.

The V and J genes are TRBV14 and TRBJ1-6; TRBD1 might be the D (5 bases). V lost 1 base, J lost 2 bases, and 12 bases lay in between. Germline CDR1 is SGHDN and CDR2 is FVKESK. CDR3 length: 17 residues. CDR3 protein: CASSQVIGAAYNSPLHF. CDR3 bases: TGTGCCAGCAGCCAAGTAATAGGGGCGGCCTATAATTCACCCCTCCACTTT.

The sample holds many counts of this clonotype. V usage is TRBV13 and J usage is TRBJ2-7; D perhaps matches TRBD2 (6 bases). The CDR3 has 15 residues. Trimming cost V 2 bases and J 3 bases, with 14 bases left between them. Germline V lookup: CDR1 PRHDT, CDR2 FYEKMQ (reference sequence). CDR3 sequence (DNA): TGTGCCAGCAGCTTATACGGGACTCCAGTCTACGAGCAGTACTTC. It translates to CASSLYGTPVYEQYF.